The 14 T cell receptor beta chains below all came from one sample that was sequenced in a study of T cells in Graves' hyperthyroidism and ophthalmopathy (dated by TCRdb to between 2019 and 2020). Library preparation employed multiplex PCR. The reads were generated on an Illumina HiSeq 2000. The TCR beta CDR3 regions were amplified from the RNA transcripts. A first-round RT-PCR of the TCR CDR3 used the HTBI primer set with the Qiagen OneStep RT-PCR kit. TCRdb cleaned the public reads at Q25 with fastp, built clones with MiXCR and kept in-frame beta chains. For every CDR3 protein sequence, its rows merge into one entry that carries the most common genes and DNA. The sample table contains 360,000 or so distinct CDR3 sequences; only one count was recorded for approximately 20% of them. The top ten hold 3% to 4.5% of the sample. Specimen: blood. These receptor sequences come from a woman aged 18-29 years with Graves' hyperthyroidism.

This clonotype showed up just once. The V gene is TRBV29-1, the J gene TRBJ2-7, with 8 bases fitting TRBD1. Per germline, CDR1 SQVTM and CDR2 ANQGSEA. The CDR3 has 13 amino acids. Unmatched junction bases numbered 7, after V lost 6 bases and J lost 3 bases. The CDR3 loop reads CSVWDRLGYEQYF. DNA of the CDR3: TGCAGCGTGTGGGACAGGCTAGGCTACGAGCAGTACTTC.

This clonotype was seen ten or more times. The chain carries TRBV10-1 and TRBJ2-7; weak D call: TRBD1 (6 bases). The CDR3 consists of 15 residues. V was cut by 3 bases and J by 6 bases, with 18 bases left in between. Germline loops: CDR1 WNHNN, CDR2 SYGVQD (reference sequence). The CDR3 is CASSDSVAGVAEQYF. In nucleotides, the CDR3 is TGCGCCAGCAGTGATTCGGTTGCAGGGGTGGCCGAGCAGTACTTC.

The chain is built from TRBV20-1 and TRBJ2-2, with 14 bases that match TRBD2. The V and J ends lost 3 bases and 0 bases, in that order; junction bases with no gene match: 0. CDR1 is DFQATT and CDR2 is SNEGSKA in the germline V gene (reference sequence). This CDR3 has 16 amino acids. This CDR3 reads CSARTSGGANTGELFF. For the CDR3, the DNA is TGCAGTGCTAGGACTAGCGGGGGGGCGAACACCGGGGAGCTGTTTTTT.

The CDR3 protein is CASSLVVGYEQFF. The CDR3 coding sequence is TGCGCCAGCAGCTTGGTGGTCGGCTATGAGCAGTTCTTC. The chain joins TRBV5-1 to TRBJ2-1; unclear D gene. Germline V CDR1 and CDR2: SGHRS, YFSETQ. This CDR3 has 13 amino acids. Trimming stripped 0 bases from V and 8 bases from J, with 9 bases between.

This clonotype was seen many times. The chain joins TRBV5-1 to TRBJ2-2, with 7 nucleotides matching TRBD1. The V gene end was trimmed by 3 bases and the J gene end by 1 base; junction bases not matched to a gene: 18. Germline V gives CDR1 SGHRS, CDR2 YFSETQ. The CDR3 covers 20 residues. This CDR3 reads CASSSLYRGPRTRNTGELFF. CDR3 sequence (DNA): TGCGCCAGCAGCTCACTTTACAGGGGTCCTCGCACACGGAACACCGGGGAGCTGTTTTTT.

The sample holds many counts of this clonotype. The V and J genes are TRBV6-2 or TRBV6-3 and TRBJ1-3; D gene uncertain. V lost 2 bases and J lost 0, with 11 bases in between. This CDR3 contains 16 residues. Germline lookup yields CDR1 MNHEY and CDR2 SVGEGT. CDR3 bases: TGTGCCAGCAGTTACCGACTGGGATACTCTGGAAACACCATATATTTT. It encodes CASSYRLGYSGNTIYF.

This clonotype has ten or more counts. The V call is TRBV28, the J call TRBJ2-2; D uncertain. V lost 6 bases and J lost 5, with 10 bases in between. This CDR3 contains 13 residues. Germline CDR1 MDHEN, CDR2 SYDVKM. Here the CDR3 reads CASRQTVTGELFF. CDR3 nucleotide sequence: TGTGCCAGCAGGCAGACGGTGACCGGGGAGCTGTTTTTT.

The chain combines TRBV5-6 with TRBJ2-5; 7 bases map to TRBD2. CDR3 length equals 13 residues. Germline V lookup: CDR1 SGHDT, CDR2 YYEEEE. Trimming removed 4 bases from V and 6 bases from J; junction bases left unmatched: 6. This CDR3 is CASSPGLDKTQYF. The CDR3 DNA sequence: TGTGCCAGCAGCCCCGGACTAGATAAGACCCAGTACTTC.

The rearrangement uses TRBV29-1 and TRBJ1-1; a possible D gene is TRBD1 (5 bases). V lost 2 bases to trimming and J lost 5 bases, with 12 bases between them. The germline gives CDR1 SQVTM, CDR2 ANQGSEA. This CDR3 comprises 13 residues. The DNA for the CDR3 is TGCAGCGTTGAACGGGGGGATGGTACTGAAGCTTTCTTT. Encoded protein: CSVERGDGTEAFF.

The chain has TRBV7-2 and TRBJ1-1, with D unclear. Deletions cut 0 bases from V and 5 bases from J, with 13 bases between. The germline V gene encodes CDR1 SGHTA and CDR2 FQGNSA. This CDR3 comprises 15 residues. In DNA form, the CDR3 reads TGTGCCAGCAGCTTAGCGCTATTTAGTGGAACTGAAGCTTTCTTT. Its translation is CASSLALFSGTEAFF.

This clonotype came up many times. This rearrangement joins TRBV11-1 to TRBJ1-1; TRBD1 matches 8 bases. CDR1 and CDR2 from the germline V gene are SGHAT and FQDESV (reference sequence). Trimming at V came to 5 bases and at J to 1 base, leaving 9 bases not matched to a gene. The CDR3 spans 16 residues. The CDR3 nucleotides are TGTGCCAGCAGCGAACCTACGGACAGGGAGAACACTGAAGCTTTCTTT. This sequence encodes CASSEPTDRENTEAFF.

The sample holds many counts of this clonotype. This chain connects TRBV29-1 to TRBJ1-1; 8 bases align to TRBD1. V was pared by 7 bases and J by 9 bases, with 10 bases of the junction left unmatched. Germline V gene sequence: CDR1 SQVTM, CDR2 ANQGSEA. CDR3 length: 12 residues. CDR3 coding DNA: TGCAGCGCCTCCGGGACAGGCGTCAAAGCTTTCTTT. Its protein product is CSASGTGVKAFF. Full variable domain (remainder filled in from reference TRBV29-1 and TRBJ1-1): SAVISQKPSRDICQRGTSLTIQCQVDSQVTMMFWYRQQPGQSLTLIATANQGSEATYESGFVIDKFPISRPNLTFSTLTVSNMSPEDSSIYLCSASGTGVKAFFGQGTRLTVV.

Comment on this clonotype: A much more abundant neighbour one base away suggests this may be a read error. This rearrangement joins TRBV25-1 to TRBJ1-3, with D possibly matching TRBD1 (6 bases). The CDR3 runs to 18 residues. The V end was cut by 5 bases, the J end by 2 bases, with 22 bases between. From germline, CDR1 is MGHDK and CDR2 SYGVNS. The DNA of the CDR3 is TGTGCCAGCAGTCCCCGTGGGGGCGGACTACAAACTGGAAACACCATATATTTT. Its translation: CASSPRGGGLQTGNTIYF.

This rearrangement joins TRBV6-1 to TRBJ1-5; 7 bases fit TRBD1. Germline CDR1 MNHNS, CDR2 SASEGT. With 6 bases clipped from V and 2 bases from J, the junction kept 7 bases outside the gene matches. The CDR3 totals 15 residues. Here the CDR3 DNA reads TGTGCCAGCAGATCCGACAGGGATCGCAATCAGCCCCAGCATTTT. Its translation: CASRSDRDRNQPQHF.